This paragraph reports one TCR beta chain. Mismatch with germline at one junction end may stem from a read error. Roughly 33,000 T cell genomes, or around 200 ng DNA, went into the sorted-subset replicate PCRs. The data were produced by immunoSEQ multiplex PCR, yet TCRdb's version contains in-frame clones alone and is incomplete. The data show about 2,500,000 clones, 90% to 95% seen once. This sample stems from a study of shared clonotypes between healthy human individuals. Sequencing input: naive CD4+ T cells sorted from blood. Subset meaning: CD45RA+ positively selected. The receptor was isolated from a man aged 18 to 35 in good health.

CDR3 amino acids: CASSLLRDAF. CDR3 sequence (DNA): TGTGCCAGCAGTTTGCTCCGGGACGCCTTC. The chain uses TRBV27 and TRBJ1-2, with D maybe TRBD1 (5 bases). In germline, CDR1 is MNHEY, CDR2 SMNVEV (reference sequence). CDR3 length: 10 amino acids.